Detailed here is one T cell receptor beta chain. What it recognizes is unknown. This sample is part of a study of post-analysis software for immune sequencing data. The V and J ends lost 1 base and 1 base respectively, with 11 bases between them. The germline V gene encodes CDR1 DFQATT and CDR2 SNEGSKA (reference sequence). This CDR3 is 15 amino acids long. Unique-molecular-identifier-tagged TCR beta cDNA libraries were used. Roughly 470,000 cDNA molecules came from roughly 0.93 to 9.6 million T cells. One entry per CDR3 protein, called by TCRdb with MiXCR from the PCR reads. The sample comprises hundreds of thousands of distinct CDR3 sequences, 25% to 30% of which are singletons, and around 0.55% rests with the top ten. Study-wide results and limits: In multiple sclerosis, normalized Chao1 diversity was significantly below that of controls. Strong co-clustering by F measure was evident for samples that had been prepared in the same batch. With TRBV5-6, TRBV5-1 and TRBV20-1 included, roughly five TRBV segments were more frequent in patients than in controls.

Input material: blood. The rearrangement joins TRBV20-1 to TRBJ1-5; the D is unclear. The clonotype was recovered from a girl aged 5 to 17 with multiple sclerosis. CDR3: CSARVPGASNQPQHF. CDR3 nucleotide sequence: TGCAGTGCTAGAGTCCCAGGCGCCAGCAATCAGCCCCAGCATTTT.